This TCR beta chain was recovered during a study of blood T cells in healthy people across ages. Sample-barcoded 5' priming and a J-beta primer mix drove a second PCR of roughly 7 to 11 cycles. Via MiXCR, TCRdb re-called the 5' RACE reads, giving one row per CDR3 protein. The table includes 1.2 million to 1.5 million distinct CDR3 sequences, about 43% detected once. Germline V CDR1 and CDR2: DFQATT, SNEGSKA (reference sequence). V dropped 3 bases and J dropped 6 bases, with 9 bases sitting between them. The CDR3 has 12 amino acids. This clonotype occurred a few times. The people who gave samples were healthy Caucasians from Russia, aged roughly 6 to 100.

The sequence came from a woman under 30 in good health. The gene calls are TRBV20-1 and TRBJ2-1; D remains unclear. Specimen: blood. CDR3 DNA: TGCAGTGCTAGTGGGAACTTCAATGAGCAGTTCTTC. Residues: CSASGNFNEQFF.